One and the same sample provided the 6 T cell receptor beta chains below, sequenced in a study of robustness of blood B and T cell sequencing. TCR beta repertoires were quantified from mRNA rather than genomic DNA. The cDNA carried a universal priming site added by a 5' template-switch oligo. A 12-nucleotide random UMI in the template-switch oligo labeled every cDNA molecule. TCRdb re-called the PCR reads with MiXCR, one entry per CDR3 protein. The repertoire holds thousands of distinct CDR3 sequences, with over 50% as singletons. The sample taken for sequencing was peripheral blood. The receptors here all came from a human donor in good health.

This clonotype was found once. This chain links TRBV5-1 with TRBJ2-7; D gene unclear. Germline values: CDR1 SGHRS, CDR2 YFSETQ. The V gene lost 4 bases and the J gene lost 6 bases, with 11 bases spanning the gap. This CDR3 comprises 12 residues. CDR3 sequence reads: CASSGTYGEQYF. For the CDR3, the DNA is TGCGCCAGCAGCGGTACCTATGGCGAGCAGTACTTC.

The chain carries TRBV2 and TRBJ2-3, with no clear D. There are 13 residues in the CDR3. Germline V gene sequence: CDR1 SNHLY, CDR2 FYNNEI. V lost 3 bases and J lost 6, with 10 bases in between. The CDR3 bases are TGTGCCAGCAGTGATTTGGTACCGGATACGCAGTATTTT. It codes for CASSDLVPDTQYF.

Remarks on this clonotype: No conserved phenylalanine or tryptophan ends this CDR3, so it is likely a read error. CDR3 in amino acids: CARTPGPRRSDTQYL. CDR3 bases: TGCGCCAGGACTCCCGGGCCCCGAAGATCAGATACGCAGTATTTG. The chain combines TRBV10-1 with TRBJ2-3; D is undetermined. V was trimmed by 9 bases and J by 4 bases, leaving 20 bases between them. This CDR3 comprises 15 residues. Germline V gene sequence: CDR1 WNHNN, CDR2 SYGVQD (reference sequence).

V usage is TRBV19 and J usage is TRBJ1-1; D unclear. The V end was cut by 11 bases, the J end by 5 bases, with 12 bases between. CDR1 is LNHDA, CDR2 SQIVND, per germline (reference sequence). This CDR3 has 11 amino acids. CDR3 residues: CASAGATEAFF. The CDR3 DNA reads as TGTGCCTCGGCGGGCGCGACTGAAGCTTTCTTT. The whole variable domain, remainder taken from reference TRBV19 and TRBJ1-1, is DGGITQSPKYLFRKEGQNVTLSCEQNLNHDAMYWYRQDPGQGLRLIYYSQIVNDFQKGDIAEGYSVSREKKESFPLTVTSAQKNPTAFYLCASAGATEAFFGQGTRLTVV.

The chain combines TRBV5-1 with TRBJ2-1; 7 nucleotides agree with TRBD2. J gave up 5 bases and V 5 bases, and 4 bases lay outside the gene matches. The germline V gene has CDR1 SGHRS and CDR2 YFSETQ. There are 13 residues in the CDR3. As DNA, the CDR3 is TGCGCCAGCAGACTAGCGCTTGACAATGAGCAGTTCTTC. This translates into CASRLALDNEQFF.

This clonotype has more than one count but fewer than ten. V usage is TRBV29-1 and J usage is TRBJ2-3; D is tentatively TRBD1 or TRBD2 (7 bases each). Germline CDR1 is SQVTM and CDR2 is ANQGSEA. V was cut by 7 bases and J by 3 bases, with 17 bases left in between. This CDR3 comprises 14 residues. CDR3 protein: CSGTGAGVTDTQYF. The DNA for the CDR3 is TGCAGCGGCACAGGGGCGGGGGTAACAGATACGCAGTATTTT.